This TCR beta chain originates from a study of T cell responses to AZD1222 COVID-19 vaccine (dated by TCRdb to the early 2020s). Regarding the complete study: TCR sequencing covered 230 or so trial participants: approximately 200 given two doses of AZD1222 and 26 given two doses of MenACWY control vaccine. Trial participants were enrolled by age into subgroups of 18-55, 56-69 and 70-plus years, and roughly 160, 29 and 62 TCR-sequenced participants, respectively, were included in these subgroups.

Broad study findings and their caveats: In the small 56-69-year group, the increase in depth fell short of significance, most likely because of low power. Participants were mostly white British and included more females than males, and it was suggested by the authors that clonal diversity may have been underestimated. Nearly half of unique spike-specific TCRs reportedly recognized epitopes outside regions mutated in the B.1.351 and B.1.1.7 variants. Vaccine-associated CD4 TCRs spanned the whole spike protein, with dominant responses in regions 160-218 and 743-854. Because no samples from the day 14 peak response were available, repertoires could be characterized only after the peak T cell response. Conclusions about previously exposed vaccinees are limited because only a handful of AZD1222 recipients were SARS-CoV-2 seropositive at baseline. After two AZD1222 doses, spike-specific TCR breadth and depth were significantly higher than at day 0 and than in MenACWY recipients.

Sample time point, as interpreted from the label and publication: about 28 days (+/-7) after the second vaccine dose. Because spike-specific TCR depth and breadth did not differ between the two schedules, AZD1222 recipients who got a second dose at roughly 4 weeks were pooled with those who got a second dose at roughly 12 weeks. Vaccinee samples were obtained from the UK trials COV001 and COV002, which included a single-blind randomized controlled phase 2/3 trial of AZD1222 (ChAdOx1 nCoV-19) in healthy adults. For TCRbeta chain sequencing, PBMC samples from trial participants were taken at day 0 and at day 28 after the second dose. Via the germline V gene (reference sequence), CDR1 is MNHEY and CDR2 SMNVEV. From cysteine to phenylalanine, the CDR3 is 16 amino acids long. Kept here is only the CDR3 DNA, which spans 48 bases and is read in frame from base 1. V is cut by 4 bases and J by 5 bases, and the space between the germline ends is 15 bases.

About this clone itself: What this receptor recognizes is not known. No base-level quality is on record; no much larger clone is a single base apart.

The CDR3 regions of human TCRbeta chains were subjected to immunosequencing. The paper's data handling went like this. Repertoire TCRs were checked for matches against a reference library of SARS-CoV-2-specific TCRs that had been generated using the MIRA antigen-specificity platform. Breadth meant the fraction of unique TCRs that were SARS-CoV-2-associated, whereas depth meant the fraction of total T cells that were SARS-CoV-2-associated. Using the MIRA data, each spike-specific TCR was assigned both to the spike region to which the TCR was reactive and to a CD4 or CD8 class. Log10-transformed breadth and depth values were compared by one-way ANOVA with Sidak's multiple comparisons tests. The table comes from immuneACCESS by way of TCRdb, which keeps in-frame sequences with V and J called. Part of the clones is missing from these tables; in studies checked, under half for an unresolved V gene and the rest for unknown reasons. That table supplies the V and J calls and clone size; D and trimming were determined from the DNA. The sample table lists 100,000 to 150,000 clones, around 92% of them with a count of one. More than 7% of the sample rests with the top ten.

The sample was peripheral blood, taken 28 days after the second AZD1222 dose. The clonotype comes from an adult who received the AZD1222 COVID-19 vaccine. The chain links TRBV27 with TRBJ2-6, with the D assignment possibly TRBD1 or TRBD2, given 6 matching bases for each. In nucleotide form, the sequence is TGTGCCAGCAGTTCAAGGGGGGACATCCGGGCCAACGTCCTGACTTTC. Its amino acids are CASSSRGDIRANVLTF.